The present T cell receptor beta chain was sequenced within a study of OX40 agonist ivuxolimab in advanced cancers. Study in general: Around 40% of patients had received prior checkpoint inhibitor therapy. Study findings and constraints: Low levels of normalized T-cell clonal expansion also appeared in some nonresponders. CD4+ and CD8+ blood T cells expanded clonally by week 6 at 0.1 to 3.0 mg/kg.

Germline V gene lookup returns CDR1 SGHNT and CDR2 YYREEE (reference sequence). V was pared by 5 bases and J by 12 bases, with 12 bases between. There are 11 residues in the CDR3. About this clone: The antigen remains undetermined.

Exclusion applied to patients with autoimmune disease history or systemic immunosuppression. Sequencing was performed with immunoSEQ multiplex PCR; in TCRdb, only in-frame clones are kept and a portion is missing. The sample yields about 17,000 clones, about four fifths seen once. The source was CD4+ or CD8+ T cells sorted from blood, collected in a trial of the OX40 agonist ivuxolimab. The receptor comes from an adult with an advanced solid tumor such as melanoma, head and neck, liver or kidney cancer. The chain is built from TRBV5-4 and TRBJ2-1, with D unresolved. CDR3 sequence reads: CASRSGRGQFF. In DNA form, the CDR3 reads TGTGCCAGCAGAAGTGGTAGAGGGCAGTTCTTC.